This T cell receptor (beta chain) was identified during a study of radiotherapy plus CTLA-4 blockade in lung cancer. Profiled with immunoSEQ multiplex PCR; TCRdb holds only in-frame clones, not every one. Seen here are over 50,000 clones, 70% to 80% observed once, and the top ten hold around a sixth. Per the germline V gene, CDR1 is MNHNS and CDR2 is SASEGT. Trimming at V came to 4 bases and at J to 1 base, leaving 2 bases not matched to a gene. This CDR3 region has 14 residues. This receptor was taken from a human donor with non-small cell lung cancer who had a complete response to radiotherapy plus ipilimumab. The sequencing here drew on peripheral blood, taken from a patient treated with radiotherapy plus ipilimumab. V and J are TRBV6-1 and TRBJ2-3; TRBD2 agrees at 7 bases. CDR3 DNA: TGTGCCAGCAGTGGGGAGGGGCGCACAGATACGCAGTATTTT. Translation gives CASSGEGRTDTQYF.